The 18 T cell receptor beta chains presented below share a single source sample, sequenced in a study of blood T cells in healthy people across ages. Alongside a J-beta primer mix, a sample-barcoded 5' primer served in a second PCR lasting roughly 6 to 11 cycles. Each CDR3 protein is one row after TCRdb ran MiXCR on the 5' RACE reads. The table lists fewer than 800,000 distinct CDR3 sequences, 25% of them singletons. These records were also assigned to another study, of T cells of mothers and their children.

Input material: blood. These receptors originate from a boy aged 5-17 years in good health.

This clonotype has only a few counts. The rearrangement uses TRBV29-1 and TRBJ2-1; D is perhaps TRBD2 (5 bases). Germline loops: CDR1 SQVTM, CDR2 ANQGSEA. Between the trimmed V and J ends, which lost 7 bases and 9 bases, there was a span of 13 bases. CDR3 size: 11 residues. The CDR3 bases are TGCAGCGCCTCACTAGACCCTGAGCAGTTCTTC. As protein: CSASLDPEQFF.

The genes are TRBV3-1 and TRBJ2-7; TRBD2 aligns across 9 bases. This CDR3 comprises 15 residues. The V segment lost 5 bases and the J segment 2 bases; nucleotides outside the gene matches: 7. Germline CDR1 LGHDT, CDR2 YNNKEL (reference sequence). The CDR3 here is CASSSILAGTYEQYF. In DNA, the CDR3 is TGTGCCAGCAGCTCGATCCTAGCGGGAACCTACGAGCAGTACTTC.

The genes are TRBV6-1 and TRBJ2-4, with 9 nucleotides matching TRBD1. The CDR3 covers 19 residues. Germline CDR1 MNHNS, CDR2 SASEGT. The J segment lost 2 bases and the V segment lost 6 bases, leaving 17 bases of the junction unmatched. The CDR3 region has the DNA TGTGCCAGCAGCCCATTGATGCCCACACAGGGGGCATCCAAAAACATTCAGTACTTC. It is translated as CASSPLMPTQGASKNIQYF.

This rearrangement joins TRBV4-1 to TRBJ2-5, with 7 bases identical to TRBD2. The J call may not be correct, given that the DNA end is closer to TRBJ2-1. This CDR3 has 13 amino acids. Germline V CDR1 and CDR2: MGHRA, YSYEKL. The CDR3 loop is CASSSSGAAPQFF. DNA of the CDR3: TGCGCCAGCAGCTCTAGCGGCGCTGCGCCACAGTTCTTC.

The V and J genes are TRBV9 and TRBJ2-1, with 9 bases lining up with TRBD2. With 2 bases clipped from V and 5 bases from J, the junction kept 8 bases outside the gene matches. Per germline, CDR1 SGDLS and CDR2 YYNGEE. This CDR3 is 16 amino acids long. DNA for the CDR3: TGTGCCAGCAGCGTCAACCCTAGCGGGACTGACAATGAGCAGTTCTTC. It translates to CASSVNPSGTDNEQFF.

The V and J genes are TRBV9 and TRBJ2-1; TRBD2 matches 10 bases. The length of the CDR3 is 15 residues. Germline CDR1 reads SGDLS; CDR2 reads YYNGEE. Trimming cost V 4 bases and J 4 bases; bases outside gene matches: 5. CDR3 sequence: CASSTLAGQYNEQFF. Written as DNA, the CDR3 is TGTGCCAGCAGCACACTAGCGGGACAGTACAATGAGCAGTTCTTC.

The V call is TRBV28, the J call TRBJ2-5; TRBD1 might be the D (6 bases). CDR3 length equals 18 residues. V dropped 3 bases and J dropped 5 bases, with 25 bases sitting between them. Germline V CDR1 and CDR2: MDHEN, SYDVKM. This chain's CDR3 is CASSFPQARWEQGETQYF. CDR3 in DNA: TGTGCCAGCAGTTTCCCCCAGGCACGCTGGGAGCAGGGGGAGACCCAGTACTTC.

The sample holds a few counts of this clonotype. The chain uses TRBV12-3 or TRBV12-4 and TRBJ1-2, with D uncertain. Trimming took 7 bases from V and 12 from J, leaving 21 bases between them. This CDR3 has 13 amino acids. The CDR3, as DNA: TGTGCCAGCACCCCCCGTCAGAATTCTAAACACACCTTC. Translation: CASTPRQNSKHTF.

The genes are TRBV6-2 or TRBV6-3 and TRBJ2-3, with D perhaps TRBD1 (5 bases). The length of the CDR3 is 15 residues. Germline lookup yields CDR1 MNHEY and CDR2 SVGEGT. V gave up 5 bases and J gave up 6 bases, with 18 bases separating them. CDR3 coding DNA: TGTGCCAGCAGTCCGTCGACAGCATCGTCCGATACGCAGTATTTT. Amino acid sequence: CASSPSTASSDTQYF.

The CDR3 DNA reads TGTGCCAGCAGTCGTTATCGGGGCGAGACCCAGTACTTC. Its protein is CASSRYRGETQYF. The chain joins TRBV6-2 or TRBV6-3 to TRBJ2-5, with D perhaps TRBD1 or TRBD2 (5 bases each). V was trimmed by 5 bases and J by 5 bases, leaving 12 bases between them. The germline gives CDR1 MNHEY, CDR2 SVGEGT. There are 13 residues in the CDR3.

This clonotype was picked up a small number of times. The rearrangement links TRBV29-1 to TRBJ2-1, with 11 bases aligning to TRBD2. Germline V lookup: CDR1 SQVTM, CDR2 ANQGSEA. Losses at the gene ends were 4 bases for V and 5 bases for J; bases not matched to a gene: 1. The CDR3 has 13 amino acids. The CDR3: CSVVLAGDNEQFF. Here the CDR3 DNA reads TGCAGCGTTGTACTAGCGGGAGACAATGAGCAGTTCTTC.

The chain combines TRBV11-2 with TRBJ2-1; 7 bases fit TRBD2. The CDR3 has 15 residues. Trimming took 4 bases from V and 0 from J; bases not matched to a gene: 3. Germline V lookup: CDR1 SGHAT, CDR2 FQNNGV. In DNA form, the CDR3 reads TGTGCCAGCAGCTCCCGGGGGGACTCCTACAATGAGCAGTTCTTC. Its translation is CASSSRGDSYNEQFF.

The J gene is TRBJ1-1, the V gene TRBV10-3; D might be TRBD1 (5 bases). Germline V gene data show CDR1 as ENHRY and CDR2 as SYGVKD. V was shortened by 4 bases and J by 0 bases, with 15 bases between the two germline ends. This CDR3 region has 16 residues. Here the CDR3 reads CAISGDGAYMNTEAFF. The DNA of the CDR3 is TGTGCCATCAGTGGAGATGGGGCATACATGAACACTGAAGCTTTCTTT.

This clonotype came up a few times. The V gene is TRBV10-3, the J gene TRBJ1-2, with D possibly being TRBD1 (5 bases). Between the trimmed V and J ends, which lost 0 bases and 5 bases, there was a span of 10 bases. CDR1 and CDR2 from the germline V gene are ENHRY and SYGVKD. This CDR3 region has 14 residues. CDR3 sequence: CAISESTTAYGYTF. In nucleotides, the CDR3 is TGTGCCATCAGTGAGTCGACGACAGCATATGGCTACACCTTC.

This clonotype has ten or more counts. The chain carries TRBV12-3 or TRBV12-4 and TRBJ2-5; no definite D call. V was shortened by 5 bases and J by 2 bases, with 12 bases between the two germline ends. The CDR3 totals 14 residues. CDR3 nucleotide sequence: TGTGCCAGCAGTCCCTGGCGGTCTCAAGAGACCCAGTACTTC. Residues: CASSPWRSQETQYF.

This clonotype was observed a few times. The rearrangement joins TRBV29-1 to TRBJ2-4; 12 positions match TRBD1. J gave up 3 bases and V 6 bases, and 15 bases lay outside the gene matches. In germline, CDR1 is SQVTM, CDR2 ANQGSEA. The CDR3 sequence is 18 residues long. The CDR3 DNA is TGCAGCGTCCGCCGCGATTTCGGGACAGGGGGCGTCAAAAACATTCAGTACTTC. Translated, it gives CSVRRDFGTGGVKNIQYF.

This clonotype was counted a few times. J is TRBJ2-7 and V is TRBV4-1, with 10 bases identical to TRBD1. The CDR3 totals 16 residues. Germline CDR1 reads MGHRA; CDR2 reads YSYEKL. Losses at the gene ends were 1 base for V and 3 bases for J; bases not matched to a gene: 6. The DNA for the CDR3 is TGCGCCAGCAGCCAAGCGTCCGGGACAGGGGTCTACGAGCAGTACTTC. It translates to CASSQASGTGVYEQYF.

This clonotype was picked up many times. CDR3 region: CASSRENEKLFF. As DNA, the CDR3 is TGTGCCAGCAGCCGTGAAAATGAAAAACTGTTTTTT. J is TRBJ1-4 and V is TRBV7-9; D is unresolved. The V end lost 5 bases, the J end lost 5 bases, and 6 bases lay between the germline ends. The CDR3 totals 12 residues. Germline assignment: CDR1 SEHNR and CDR2 FQNEAQ (reference sequence).